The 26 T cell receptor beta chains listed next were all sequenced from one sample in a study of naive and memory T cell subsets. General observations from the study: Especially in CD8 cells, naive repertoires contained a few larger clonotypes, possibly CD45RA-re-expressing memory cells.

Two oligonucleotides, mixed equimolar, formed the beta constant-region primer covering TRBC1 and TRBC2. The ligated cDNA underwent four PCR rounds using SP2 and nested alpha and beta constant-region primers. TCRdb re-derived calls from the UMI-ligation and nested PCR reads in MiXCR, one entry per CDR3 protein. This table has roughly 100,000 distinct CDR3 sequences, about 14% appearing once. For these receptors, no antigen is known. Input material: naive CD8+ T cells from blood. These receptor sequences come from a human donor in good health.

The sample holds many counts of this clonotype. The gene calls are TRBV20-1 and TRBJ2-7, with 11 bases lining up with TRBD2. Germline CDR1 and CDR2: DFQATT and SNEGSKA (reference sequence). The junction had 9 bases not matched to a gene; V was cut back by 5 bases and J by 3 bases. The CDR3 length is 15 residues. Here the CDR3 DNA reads TGCAGTGCTGCCGAACTAGCGGGGGACTACTACGAGCAGTACTTC. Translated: CSAAELAGDYYEQYF.

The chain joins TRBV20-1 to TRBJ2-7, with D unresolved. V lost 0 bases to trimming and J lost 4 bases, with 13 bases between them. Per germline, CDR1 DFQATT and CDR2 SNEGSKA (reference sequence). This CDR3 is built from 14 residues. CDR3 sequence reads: CSARDRASPYEQYF. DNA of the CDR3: TGCAGTGCTAGAGATCGGGCTAGTCCGTACGAGCAGTACTTC.

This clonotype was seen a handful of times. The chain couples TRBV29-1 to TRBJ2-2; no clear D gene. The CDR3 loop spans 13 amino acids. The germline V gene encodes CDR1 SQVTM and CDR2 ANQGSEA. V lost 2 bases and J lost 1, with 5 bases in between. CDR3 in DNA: TGCAGCGTTGAATTACTGAACACCGGGGAGCTGTTTTTT. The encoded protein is CSVELLNTGELFF.

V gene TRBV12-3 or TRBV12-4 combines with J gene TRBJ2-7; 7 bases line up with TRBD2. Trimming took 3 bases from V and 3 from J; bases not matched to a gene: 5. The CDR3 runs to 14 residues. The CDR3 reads CASSLAREFYEQYF. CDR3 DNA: TGTGCCAGCAGTTTGGCGCGGGAGTTCTACGAGCAGTACTTC.

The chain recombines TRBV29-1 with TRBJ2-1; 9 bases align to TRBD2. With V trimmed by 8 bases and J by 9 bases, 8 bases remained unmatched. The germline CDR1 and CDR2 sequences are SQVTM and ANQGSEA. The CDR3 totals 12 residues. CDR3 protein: CSTTGTSIEQFF. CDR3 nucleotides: TGCAGCACCACCGGGACTAGCATTGAGCAGTTCTTC.

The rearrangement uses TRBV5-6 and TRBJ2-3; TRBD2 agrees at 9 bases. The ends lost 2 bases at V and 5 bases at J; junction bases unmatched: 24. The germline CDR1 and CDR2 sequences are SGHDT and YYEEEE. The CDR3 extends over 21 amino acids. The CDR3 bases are TGTGCCAGCAGCTTTCCCCGCAGCGGGGGGCGAAGGATGCCTAGGGGAGATACGCAGTATTTT. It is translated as CASSFPRSGGRRMPRGDTQYF.

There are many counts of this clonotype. The CDR3 loop is CASSLSSEQFF. The CDR3 DNA follows: TGTGCCAGCAGCCTATCCTCGGAGCAGTTCTTC. The chain combines TRBV7-9 with TRBJ2-1; D remains unclear. The V gene lost 5 bases and the J gene lost 10 bases, with 9 bases spanning the gap. Germline-derived CDR1 and CDR2 are SEHNR and FQNEAQ (reference sequence). The CDR3 consists of 11 residues.

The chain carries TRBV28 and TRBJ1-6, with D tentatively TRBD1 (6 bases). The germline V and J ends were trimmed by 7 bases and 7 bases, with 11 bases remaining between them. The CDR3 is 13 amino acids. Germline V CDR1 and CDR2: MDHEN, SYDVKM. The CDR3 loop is CASNRAGNSPLHF. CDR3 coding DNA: TGTGCCAGCAACAGGGCGGGGAATTCACCCCTCCACTTT.

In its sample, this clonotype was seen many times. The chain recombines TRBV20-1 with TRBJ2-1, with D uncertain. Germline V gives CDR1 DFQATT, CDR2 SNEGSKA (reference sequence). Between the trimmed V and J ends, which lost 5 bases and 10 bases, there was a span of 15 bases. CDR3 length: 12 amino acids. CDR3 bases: TGCAGTGCTCTGACTGGGGTACGAGAGCAGTTCTTC. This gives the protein CSALTGVREQFF.

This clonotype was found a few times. The CDR3 is CASSPGQGTNEKLFF. DNA for the CDR3: TGTGCCAGCAGCCCAGGACAGGGTACTAATGAAAAACTGTTTTTT. This chain links TRBV5-5 with TRBJ1-4, with 8 bases identical to TRBD1. The J segment lost 2 bases and the V segment lost 4 bases, leaving 4 bases of the junction unmatched. This CDR3 spans 15 amino acids. From germline, CDR1 is SGHKS and CDR2 YYEKEE (reference sequence). The full variable domain, with the rest looked up from reference TRBV5-5 and TRBJ1-4, is DAGVTQSPTHLIKTRGQQVTLRCSPISGHKSVSWYQQVLGQGPQFIFQYYEKEERGRGNFPDRFSARQFPNYSSELNVNALLLGDSALYLCASSPGQGTNEKLFFGSGTQLSVL.

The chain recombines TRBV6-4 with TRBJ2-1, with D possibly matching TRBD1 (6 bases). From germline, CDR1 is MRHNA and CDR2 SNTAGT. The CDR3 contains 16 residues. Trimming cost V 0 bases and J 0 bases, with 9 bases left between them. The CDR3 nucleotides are TGTGCCAGCAGTGACTCCTTGGACAGCTCCTACAATGAGCAGTTCTTC. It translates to CASSDSLDSSYNEQFF.

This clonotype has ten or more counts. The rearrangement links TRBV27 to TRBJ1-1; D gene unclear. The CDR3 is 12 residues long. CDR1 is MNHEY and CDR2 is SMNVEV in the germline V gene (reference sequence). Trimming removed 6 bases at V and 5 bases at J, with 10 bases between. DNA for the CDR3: TGTGCCAGCAGAAAGGGTCATACTGAAGCTTTCTTT. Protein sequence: CASRKGHTEAFF.

The CDR3 bases are TGTGCCACCAGCTCGGACGGGAGCTCCTACGAGCAGTACTTC. Translating it yields CATSSDGSSYEQYF. The chain joins TRBV15 to TRBJ2-7; maybe TRBD2 (6 bases). This CDR3 has 14 amino acids. The germline V gene has CDR1 LNHNV and CDR2 YYDKDF (reference sequence). The V and J ends lost 5 bases and 0 bases respectively, with 11 bases between them.

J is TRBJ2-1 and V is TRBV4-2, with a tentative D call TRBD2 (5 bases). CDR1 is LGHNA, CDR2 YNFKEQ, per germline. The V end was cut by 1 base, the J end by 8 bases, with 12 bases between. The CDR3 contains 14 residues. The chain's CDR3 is CASSQVRELHEQFF. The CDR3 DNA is TGTGCCAGCAGCCAAGTGAGGGAGCTTCATGAGCAGTTCTTC.

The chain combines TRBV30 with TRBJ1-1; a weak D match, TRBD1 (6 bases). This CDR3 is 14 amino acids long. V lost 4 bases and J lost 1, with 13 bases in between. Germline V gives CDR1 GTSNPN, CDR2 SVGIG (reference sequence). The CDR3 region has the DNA TGTGCCTGGAATGGGGGGCGAACGAACACTGAAGCTTTCTTT. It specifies CAWNGGRTNTEAFF.

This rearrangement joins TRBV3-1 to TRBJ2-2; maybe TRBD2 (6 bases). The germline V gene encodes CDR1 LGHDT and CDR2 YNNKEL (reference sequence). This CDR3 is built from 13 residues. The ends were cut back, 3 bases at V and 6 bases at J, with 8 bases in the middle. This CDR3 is CASSQGGPGELFF. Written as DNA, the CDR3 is TGTGCCAGCAGCCAGGGGGGACCCGGGGAGCTGTTTTTT. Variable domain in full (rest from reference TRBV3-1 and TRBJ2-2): DTAVSQTPKYLVTQMGNDKSIKCEQNLGHDTMYWYKQDSKKFLKIMFSYNNKELIINETVPNRFSPKSPDKAHLNLHINSLELGDSAVYFCASSQGGPGELFFGEGSRLTVL.

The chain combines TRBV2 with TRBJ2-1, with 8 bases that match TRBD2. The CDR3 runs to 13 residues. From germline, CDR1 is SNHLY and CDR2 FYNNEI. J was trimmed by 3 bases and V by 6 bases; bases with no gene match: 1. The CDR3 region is CASRGTSYNEQFF. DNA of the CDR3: TGTGCCAGCAGGGGGACTAGCTACAATGAGCAGTTCTTC.

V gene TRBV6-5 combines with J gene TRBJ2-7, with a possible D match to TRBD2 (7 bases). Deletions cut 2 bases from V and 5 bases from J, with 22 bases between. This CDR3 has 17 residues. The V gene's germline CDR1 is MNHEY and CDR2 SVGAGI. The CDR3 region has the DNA TGTGCCAGCAGTTACCACCTCGCCGGGGGGCATCAGGACGAGCAGTACTTC. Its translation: CASSYHLAGGHQDEQYF.

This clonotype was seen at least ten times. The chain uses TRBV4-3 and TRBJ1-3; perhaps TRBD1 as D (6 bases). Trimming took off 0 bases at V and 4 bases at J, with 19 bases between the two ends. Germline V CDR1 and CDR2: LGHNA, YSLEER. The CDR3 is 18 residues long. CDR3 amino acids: CASSQDPTTGSLGNTIYF. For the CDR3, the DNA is TGCGCCAGCAGCCAAGATCCCACCACAGGGAGTCTGGGAAACACCATATATTTT.

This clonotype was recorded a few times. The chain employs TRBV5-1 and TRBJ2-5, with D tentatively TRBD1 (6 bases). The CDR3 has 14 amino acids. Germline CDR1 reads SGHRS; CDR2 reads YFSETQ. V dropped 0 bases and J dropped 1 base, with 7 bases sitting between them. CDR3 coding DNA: TGCGCCAGCAGCTTGGAGACAGGCCAAGAGACCCAGTACTTC. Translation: CASSLETGQETQYF.

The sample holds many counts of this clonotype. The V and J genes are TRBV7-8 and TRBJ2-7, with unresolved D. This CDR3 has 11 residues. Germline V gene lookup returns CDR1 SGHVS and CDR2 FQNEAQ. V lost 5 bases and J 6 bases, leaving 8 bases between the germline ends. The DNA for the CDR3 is TGTGCCAGCAGCCCGCAGGTCGAGCAGTACTTC. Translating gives CASSPQVEQYF. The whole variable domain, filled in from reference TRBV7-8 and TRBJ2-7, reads GAGVSQSPRYKVAKRGQDVALRCDPISGHVSLFWYQQALGQGPEFLTYFQNEAQLDKSGLPSDRFFAERPEGSVSTLKIQRTQQEDSAVYLCASSPQVEQYFGPGTRLTVT.

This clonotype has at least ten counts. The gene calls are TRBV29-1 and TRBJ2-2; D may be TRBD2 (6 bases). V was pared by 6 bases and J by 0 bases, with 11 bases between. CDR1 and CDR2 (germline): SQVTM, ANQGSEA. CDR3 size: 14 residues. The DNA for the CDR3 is TGCAGCGTGCACGGAGGGCCGAACACCGGGGAGCTGTTTTTT. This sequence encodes CSVHGGPNTGELFF.

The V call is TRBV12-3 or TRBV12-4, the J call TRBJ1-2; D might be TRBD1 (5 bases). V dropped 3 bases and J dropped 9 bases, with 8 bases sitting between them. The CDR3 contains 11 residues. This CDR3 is CASSLGVSYTF. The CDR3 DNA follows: TGTGCCAGCAGTTTGGGGGTGAGCTACACCTTC.

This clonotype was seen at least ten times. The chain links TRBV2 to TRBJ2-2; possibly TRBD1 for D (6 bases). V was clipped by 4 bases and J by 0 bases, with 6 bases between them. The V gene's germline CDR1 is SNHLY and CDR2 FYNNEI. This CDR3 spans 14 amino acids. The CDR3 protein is CASSGTANTGELFF. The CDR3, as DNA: TGTGCCAGCAGTGGGACAGCGAACACCGGGGAGCTGTTTTTT.

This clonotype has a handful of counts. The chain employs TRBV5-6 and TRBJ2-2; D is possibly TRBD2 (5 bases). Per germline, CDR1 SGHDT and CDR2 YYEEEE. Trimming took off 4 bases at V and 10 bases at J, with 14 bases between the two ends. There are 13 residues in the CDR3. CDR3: CASSRSGFEELFF. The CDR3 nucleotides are TGTGCCAGCAGCCGGAGCGGTTTCGAGGAGCTGTTTTTT.

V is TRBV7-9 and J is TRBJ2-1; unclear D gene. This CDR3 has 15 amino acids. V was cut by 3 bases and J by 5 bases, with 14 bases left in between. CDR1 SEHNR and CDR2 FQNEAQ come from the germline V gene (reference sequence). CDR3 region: CASSLLLADDNEQFF. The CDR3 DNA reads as TGTGCCAGCAGCTTGCTTCTGGCGGACGACAATGAGCAGTTCTTC.